The 10 T cell receptor beta chains given below trace back to one sample, sequenced in a study of radiotherapy plus CTLA-4 blockade in lung cancer. The repertoire was sequenced with immunoSEQ multiplex PCR; TCRdb's copy has only in-frame clones and lacks some. The sample lists about 100,000 clones; about 80% were seen once. Material: peripheral blood, obtained from a patient treated with radiotherapy plus ipilimumab. Receptor source: a human donor with non-small cell lung cancer who had stable disease on radiotherapy plus ipilimumab.

The chain carries TRBV2 and TRBJ1-6; the match to TRBD1 covers 7 bases. The V segment lost 6 bases and the J segment 6 bases; nucleotides outside the gene matches: 8. The CDR3 is 15 amino acids. CDR1 SNHLY and CDR2 FYNNEI come from the germline V gene. The CDR3 nucleotides are TGTGCCAGCAGCCTCCCCGGGACAGTTAATTCACCCCTCCACTTT. It yields the protein CASSLPGTVNSPLHF. Combining the CDR3 with reference TRBV2 and TRBJ1-6 gives the whole variable domain EPEVTQTPSHQVTQMGQEVILRCVPISNHLYFYWYRQILGQKVEFLVSFYNNEISEKSEIFDDQFSVERPDGSNFTLKIRSTKLEDSAMYFCASSLPGTVNSPLHFGNGTRLTVT.

The chain combines TRBV28 with TRBJ2-1; TRBD2 agrees at 11 bases. This CDR3 is built from 15 residues. Unmatched junction bases numbered 9, after V lost 6 bases and J lost 8 bases. The V gene's germline CDR1 is MDHEN and CDR2 SYDVKM. The chain's CDR3 is CASSISGRADDEQFF. The CDR3 nucleotides are TGTGCCAGCAGCATTAGCGGGAGGGCTGACGATGAGCAGTTCTTC.

Only a few counts were recorded for this clone. The CDR3 here is CASSESKRGTNYEQYF. Written as DNA, the CDR3 is TGCGCCAGCAGTGAGTCTAAACGGGGAACAAACTACGAGCAGTACTTC. The V gene is TRBV10-1, the J gene TRBJ2-7; tentatively, D is TRBD2 (5 bases). This CDR3 spans 16 amino acids. The germline gives CDR1 WNHNN, CDR2 SYGVQD (reference sequence). Trimming removed 0 bases from V and 3 bases from J, with 15 bases in between.

The chain couples TRBV7-8 to TRBJ2-1; no definite D call. The germline V gene encodes CDR1 SGHVS and CDR2 FQNEAQ. The CDR3 has 11 residues. The V and J ends lost 5 bases and 9 bases respectively, with 8 bases between them. This chain's CDR3 is CASSLPGEQFF. CDR3 DNA: TGTGCCAGCAGCCTCCCCGGTGAGCAGTTCTTC.

CDR3 DNA sequence: TGTGCCAGCAGTGGCAGCGGGGGAGGCACTGAAGCTTTCTTT. Translated: CASSGSGGGTEAFF. This rearrangement joins TRBV6-1 to TRBJ1-1; D may be TRBD1 (5 bases). The germline V and J ends were trimmed by 4 bases and 4 bases, with 13 bases remaining between them. The CDR3 loop spans 14 amino acids. Germline lookup yields CDR1 MNHNS and CDR2 SASEGT.

In this sample, this clone turned up a few times. CDR3 nucleotide sequence: TGTGCCAGCAGTTTTAAAAGAACGGGGGGGCAAGAGACCCAGTACTTC. It codes for CASSFKRTGGQETQYF. V usage is TRBV13 and J usage is TRBJ2-5, with TRBD2 matching 8 bases. Germline-derived CDR1 and CDR2 are PRHDT and FYEKMQ (reference sequence). CDR3 length: 16 amino acids. The V and J ends lost 6 bases and 2 bases, in that order; junction bases with no gene match: 11. The whole variable domain, filled in from reference TRBV13 and TRBJ2-5, reads AAGVIQSPRHLIKEKRETATLKCYPIPRHDTVYWYQQGPGQDPQFLISFYEKMQSDKGSIPDRFSAQQFSDYHSELNMSSLELGDSALYFCASSFKRTGGQETQYFGPGTRLLVL.

The chain has TRBV5-3 and TRBJ2-2; D unresolved. TRBV5-3 is designated an ORF whose function remains uncertain. V lost 4 bases and J 1 base, leaving 8 bases between the germline ends. This CDR3 contains 14 residues. This chain's CDR3 is CARSLTRNTGELFF. The CDR3, as DNA: TGTGCCAGAAGCCTGACCCGGAACACCGGGGAGCTGTTTTTT.

The chain uses TRBV27 and TRBJ1-5; D is perhaps TRBD1 (5 bases). CDR1 and CDR2 from the germline V gene are MNHEY and SMNVEV (reference sequence). V dropped 1 base and J dropped 3 bases, with 7 bases sitting between them. The CDR3 runs 14 residues. CDR3 region: CASSLWGSNQPQHF. CDR3 in DNA: TGTGCCAGCAGTTTATGGGGCTCCAATCAGCCCCAGCATTTT.

This rearrangement joins TRBV28 to TRBJ1-2, with a weak D call TRBD1 (5 bases). The CDR3 totals 13 residues. The ends were cut back, 10 bases at V and 8 bases at J, with 20 bases in the middle. Germline V gene data show CDR1 as MDHEN and CDR2 as SYDVKM. As DNA, the CDR3 is TGTGCCACCAAGTGGGGCTCTCATCAGGGCTACACCTTC. Residues: CATKWGSHQGYTF.

The chain is built from TRBV7-6 and TRBJ2-3, with 10 bases that match TRBD2. The CDR3 sequence is 17 residues long. Looked up from germline, CDR1 is SGHVS and CDR2 is FNYEAQ. V lost 7 bases, J lost 5 bases, and 15 bases stayed unmatched. The CDR3 DNA follows: TGTGCCAGCACCCTTGGGGGAAGCGGGGGGGCCTTAGATACGCAGTATTTT. Protein: CASTLGGSGGALDTQYF.